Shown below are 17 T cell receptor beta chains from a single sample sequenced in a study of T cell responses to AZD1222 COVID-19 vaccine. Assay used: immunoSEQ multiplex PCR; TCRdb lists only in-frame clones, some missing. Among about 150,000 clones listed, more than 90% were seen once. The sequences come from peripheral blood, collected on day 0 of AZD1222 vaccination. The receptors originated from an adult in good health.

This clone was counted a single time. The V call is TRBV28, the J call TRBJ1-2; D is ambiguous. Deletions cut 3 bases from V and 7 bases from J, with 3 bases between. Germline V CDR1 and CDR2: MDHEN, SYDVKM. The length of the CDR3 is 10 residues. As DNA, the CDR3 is TGTGCCAGCAGTTTTATTGGCTACACCTTC. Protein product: CASSFIGYTF.

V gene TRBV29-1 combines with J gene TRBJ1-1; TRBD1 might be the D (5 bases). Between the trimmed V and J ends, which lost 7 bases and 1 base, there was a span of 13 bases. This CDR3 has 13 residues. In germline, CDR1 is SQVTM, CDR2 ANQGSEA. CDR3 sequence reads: CSGGRGPNTEAFF. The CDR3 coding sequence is TGCAGCGGGGGCCGGGGACCGAACACTGAAGCTTTCTTT.

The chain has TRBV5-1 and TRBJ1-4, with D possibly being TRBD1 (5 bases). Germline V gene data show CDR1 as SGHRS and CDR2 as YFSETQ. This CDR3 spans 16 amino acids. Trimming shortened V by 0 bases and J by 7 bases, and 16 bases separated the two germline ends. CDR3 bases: TGCGCCAGCAGCTTGGAACCCAAGGGACCATCTGAAAAACTGTTTTTT. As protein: CASSLEPKGPSEKLFF.

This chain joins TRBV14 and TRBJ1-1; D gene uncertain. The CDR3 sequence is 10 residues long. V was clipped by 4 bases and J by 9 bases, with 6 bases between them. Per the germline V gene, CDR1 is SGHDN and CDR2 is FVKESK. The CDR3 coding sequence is TGTGCCAGCAGCCTGTGGAAAGCTTTCTTT. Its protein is CASSLWKAFF.

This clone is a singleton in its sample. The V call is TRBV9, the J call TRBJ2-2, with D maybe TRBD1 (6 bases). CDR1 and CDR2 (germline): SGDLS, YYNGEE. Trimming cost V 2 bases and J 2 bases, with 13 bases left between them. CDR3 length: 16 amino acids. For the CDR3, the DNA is TGTGCCAGCAGCGTTCGATCGACAGGAAACACCGGGGAGCTGTTTTTT. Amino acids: CASSVRSTGNTGELFF. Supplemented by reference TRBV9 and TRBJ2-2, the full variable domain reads DSGVTQTPKHLITATGQRVTLRCSPRSGDLSVYWYQQSLDQGLQFLIQYYNGEERAKGNILERFSAQQFPDLHSELNLSSLELGDSALYFCASSVRSTGNTGELFFGEGSRLTVL.

The chain's CDR3 is CASSVTPGTSGSGELFF. The CDR3 DNA sequence: TGTGCCAGCAGCGTAACCCCTGGGACTAGCGGGTCCGGGGAGCTGTTTTTT. The chain is built from TRBV9 and TRBJ2-2, with TRBD2 matching over 12 bases. CDR3 length equals 17 residues. V lost 1 base, J lost 6 bases, and 7 bases stayed unmatched. From germline, CDR1 is SGDLS and CDR2 YYNGEE. Using reference TRBV9 and TRBJ2-2 for the parts outside the CDR3, the full variable domain is DSGVTQTPKHLITATGQRVTLRCSPRSGDLSVYWYQQSLDQGLQFLIQYYNGEERAKGNILERFSAQQFPDLHSELNLSSLELGDSALYFCASSVTPGTSGSGELFFGEGSRLTVL.

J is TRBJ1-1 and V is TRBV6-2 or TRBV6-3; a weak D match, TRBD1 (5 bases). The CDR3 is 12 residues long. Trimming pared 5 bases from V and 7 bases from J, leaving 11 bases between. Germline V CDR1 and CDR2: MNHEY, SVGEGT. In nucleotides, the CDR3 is TGTGCCAGCAGTCGCGGGGGGGGTGAAGCTTTCTTT. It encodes CASSRGGGEAFF.

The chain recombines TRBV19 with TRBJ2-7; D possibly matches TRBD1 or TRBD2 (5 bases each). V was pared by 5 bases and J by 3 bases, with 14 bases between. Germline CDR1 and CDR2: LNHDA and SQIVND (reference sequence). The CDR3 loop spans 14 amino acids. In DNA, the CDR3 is TGTGCCAGTAGTTATCCGGGACGTAGCTACGAGCAGTACTTC. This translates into CASSYPGRSYEQYF.

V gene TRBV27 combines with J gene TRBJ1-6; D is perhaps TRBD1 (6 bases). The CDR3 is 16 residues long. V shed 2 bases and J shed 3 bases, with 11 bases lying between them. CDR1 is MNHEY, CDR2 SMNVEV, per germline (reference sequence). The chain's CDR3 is CASSLRGDLYNSPLHF. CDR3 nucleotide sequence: TGTGCCAGCAGTTTAAGGGGGGACCTCTATAATTCACCCCTCCACTTT.

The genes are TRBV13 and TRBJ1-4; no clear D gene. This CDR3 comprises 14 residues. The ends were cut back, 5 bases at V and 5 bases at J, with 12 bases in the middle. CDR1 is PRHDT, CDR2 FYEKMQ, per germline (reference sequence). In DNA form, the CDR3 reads TGTGCCAGCAGCCAGACGAGGAGCAATGAAAAACTGTTTTTT. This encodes CASSQTRSNEKLFF.

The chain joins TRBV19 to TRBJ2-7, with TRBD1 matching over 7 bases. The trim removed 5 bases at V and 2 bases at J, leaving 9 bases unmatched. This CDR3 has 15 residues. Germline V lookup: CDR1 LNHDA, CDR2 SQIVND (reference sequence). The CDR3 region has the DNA TGTGCCAGTAGTGCGGGCCAGGGGGATCCCTACGAGCAGTACTTC. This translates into CASSAGQGDPYEQYF.

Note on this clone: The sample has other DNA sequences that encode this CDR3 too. The CDR3 here is CASSSRTNTEAFF. CDR3 sequence (DNA): TGTGCCAGCAGTTCACGGACGAACACTGAAGCTTTCTTT. This chain links TRBV12-3 or TRBV12-4 with TRBJ1-1; D unresolved. Trimming left V 4 bases short and J 1 base short, with 7 bases between. CDR3 length equals 13 residues.

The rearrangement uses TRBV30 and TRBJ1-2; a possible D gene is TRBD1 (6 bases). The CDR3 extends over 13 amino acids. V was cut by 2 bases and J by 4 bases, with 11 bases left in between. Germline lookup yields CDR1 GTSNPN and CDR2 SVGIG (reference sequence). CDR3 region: CAWSQGNGYGYTF. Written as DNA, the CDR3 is TGTGCCTGGAGTCAGGGGAACGGCTATGGCTACACCTTC.

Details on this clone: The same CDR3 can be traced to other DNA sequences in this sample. The CDR3 DNA follows: TGTGCCAGCAGCTTCACAGGGGGCTGGAACTATGGCTACACCTTC. Residues: CASSFTGGWNYGYTF. The chain combines TRBV11-2 with TRBJ1-2; 9 bases are a match to TRBD1. With 3 bases clipped from V and 2 bases from J, the junction kept 4 bases outside the gene matches. The CDR3 length is 15 residues. Germline CDR1 and CDR2: SGHAT and FQNNGV.

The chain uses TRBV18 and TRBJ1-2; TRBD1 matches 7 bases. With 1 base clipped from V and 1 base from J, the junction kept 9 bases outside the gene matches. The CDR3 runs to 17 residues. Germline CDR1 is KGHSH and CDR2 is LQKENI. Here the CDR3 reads CASSPLGDSALNYGYTF. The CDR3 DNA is TGTGCCAGCTCACCACTGGGGGACAGTGCTCTTAACTATGGCTACACCTTC.

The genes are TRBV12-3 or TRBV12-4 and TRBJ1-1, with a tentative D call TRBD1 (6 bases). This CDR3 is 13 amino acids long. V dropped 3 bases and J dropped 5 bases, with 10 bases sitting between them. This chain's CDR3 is CASSFGGATEAFF. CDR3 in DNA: TGTGCCAGCAGTTTTGGGGGGGCTACTGAAGCTTTCTTT.

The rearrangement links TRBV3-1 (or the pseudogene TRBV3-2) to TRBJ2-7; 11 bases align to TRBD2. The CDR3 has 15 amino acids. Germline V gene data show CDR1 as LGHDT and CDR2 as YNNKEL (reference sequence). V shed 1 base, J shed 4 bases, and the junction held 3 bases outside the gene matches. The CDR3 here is CASSQGTSGRYEQYF. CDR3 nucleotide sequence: TGTGCCAGCAGCCAAGGCACTAGCGGGAGATACGAGCAGTACTTC.